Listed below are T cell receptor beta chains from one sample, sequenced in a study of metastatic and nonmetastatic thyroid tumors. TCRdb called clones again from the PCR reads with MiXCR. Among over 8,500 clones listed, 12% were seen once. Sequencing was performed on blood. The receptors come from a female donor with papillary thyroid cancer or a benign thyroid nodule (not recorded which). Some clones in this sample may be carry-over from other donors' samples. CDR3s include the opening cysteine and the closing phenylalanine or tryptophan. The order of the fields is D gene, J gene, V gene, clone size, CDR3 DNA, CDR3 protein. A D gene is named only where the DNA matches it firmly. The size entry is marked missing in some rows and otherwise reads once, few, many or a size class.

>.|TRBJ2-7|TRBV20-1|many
TGCAGTGCTAGAGATGGGTCGCAGGTTAGCTCCTACGAGCAGTACTTC
CSARDGSQVSSYEQYF
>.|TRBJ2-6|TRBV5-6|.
TGTGCCAGCAGCTTGGCGTGGGCTTCTGGGGCCAACGTCCTGACTTTC
CASSLAWASGANVLTF
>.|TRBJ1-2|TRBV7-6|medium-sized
TGTGCCAGCAGCTCCCACTCAGAGGGCTACACCTTC
CASSSHSEGYTF
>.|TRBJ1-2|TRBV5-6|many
TGTGCCAGCAGCTTGGGAGGGGCCGACTATGGCTACACCTTC
CASSLGGADYGYTF
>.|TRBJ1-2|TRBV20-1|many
TGCAGTGCTACGGTGGGGGTGGGTGACTATGGCTACACCTTC
CSATVGVGDYGYTF
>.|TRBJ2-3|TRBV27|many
TGTGCCAGCAGTTTAAGGCCGACAGCCTGGACGCAGTATTTT
CASSLRPTAWTQYF
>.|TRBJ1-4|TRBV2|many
TGTGCCAGCATGGGATGGGCTCAGGTGACAACTAATGAAAAACTGTTTTTT
CASMGWAQVTTNEKLFF
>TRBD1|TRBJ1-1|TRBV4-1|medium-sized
TGCGCCAGCAGCCAGGGACAGCTGAACACTGAAGCTTTCTTT
CASSQGQLNTEAFF
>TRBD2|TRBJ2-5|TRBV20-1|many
TGCAGTGCTTTGAGGGGACTAGCGGGGAGTGGGACCCAGTACTTC
CSALRGLAGSGTQYF
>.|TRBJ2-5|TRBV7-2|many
TGTGCCAGCAGCTTAAAGATTTTAGGGACCCAGTACTTC
CASSLKILGTQYF
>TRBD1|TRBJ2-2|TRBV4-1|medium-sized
TGCGCCAGCAGAGCCTCACAGGGGAAGAACACCGGGGAGCTGTTTTTT
CASRASQGKNTGELFF
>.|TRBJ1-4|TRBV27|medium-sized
TGTGCCAGCAGCACCACCCCCGGGATTAATGAAAAACTGTTTTTT
CASSTTPGINEKLFF
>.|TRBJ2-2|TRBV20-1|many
TGCAGTGCCCTGAACACCGGGGAGCTGTTTTTT
CSALNTGELFF
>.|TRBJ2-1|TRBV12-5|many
TGTGCTAGTGGTTTGGTTGGCGAGGATGGAAAGTTCTTC
CASGLVGEDGKFF
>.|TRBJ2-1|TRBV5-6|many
TGTGCCAGCAGTCACAGGTACTGGCAGGGCTACAATGAGCAGTTCTTC
CASSHRYWQGYNEQFF
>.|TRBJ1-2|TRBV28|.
TGTGCCAGCAGTTTTTGGTCCGGCTACACCTTC
CASSFWSGYTF
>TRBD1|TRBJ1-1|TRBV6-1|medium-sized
TGTGCCAGCAGAGAATCGACAGGGGGTACTGAAGCTTTCTTT
CASRESTGGTEAFF
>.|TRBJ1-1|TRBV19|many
TGTGCCACCATAGGACAGATGAACACTGAAGCTTTCTTT
CATIGQMNTEAFF
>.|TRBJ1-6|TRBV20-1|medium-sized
TGCAGTGCTAGCAGAGGGTTGGATTCACCCCTCCACTTT
CSASRGLDSPLHF
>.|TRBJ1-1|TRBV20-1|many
TGCAGTGCCCTCCCTGGGGAAGGTGAAGCTTTCTTT
CSALPGEGEAFF
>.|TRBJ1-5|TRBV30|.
TGTGCCTGGGACCAGGGAGGGCCCCAGCATTTT
CAWDQGGPQHF
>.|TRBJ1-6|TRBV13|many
TGCGGCTGTAGCTCCTATAATTCACCCCTCCACTTT
CGCSSYNSPLHF
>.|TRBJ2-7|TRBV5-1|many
TGCGCCAGCAGCTTGCTTCTGATGGACGAGCAGTACTTC
CASSLLLMDEQYF
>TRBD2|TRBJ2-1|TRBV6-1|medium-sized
TGTGCCAGCAGTTTAGCGGGAGGGCCCGCCTACAATGAGCAGTTCTTC
CASSLAGGPAYNEQFF
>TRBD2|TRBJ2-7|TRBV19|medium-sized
TGTGCCAGTAGTCCAGCGGGGGACGAGCAGTACTTC
CASSPAGDEQYF
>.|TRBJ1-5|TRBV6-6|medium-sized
TGTGCCAGCAGTTACAGGGCCGGGATAACGACGAGTCAGCCCCAGCATTTT
CASSYRAGITTSQPQHF
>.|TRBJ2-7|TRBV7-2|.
TGTGCCAGCAGCGGACTCGGGGCACACGAGCAGTACTTC
CASSGLGAHEQYF
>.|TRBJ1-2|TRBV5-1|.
TGCGCCAGCAGTTGGGAAAGGGCTAACTATGGCTACACCTTC
CASSWERANYGYTF
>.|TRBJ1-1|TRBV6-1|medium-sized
TGTGCCACCTGTGGGAGGGGGGGGACTGAAGCTTTCTTT
CATCGRGGTEAFF
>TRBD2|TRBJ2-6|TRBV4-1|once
TGCGTCTGGACTAGCGGGGTACCCTCTGGGGCCAACGTCCTGACTTTC
CVWTSGVPSGANVLTF
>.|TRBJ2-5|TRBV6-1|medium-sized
TGTGCCAGCACCGGGGCCAGGGAGACCCAGTACTTC
CASTGARETQYF
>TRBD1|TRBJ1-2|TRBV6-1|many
TGTGCCAGCAGTGTGGGGACAGGGGTTTACGGCTACACCTTC
CASSVGTGVYGYTF
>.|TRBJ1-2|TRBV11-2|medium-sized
TGTGCCAGCAGCTTAGAGTCAGGGGTTAACTATGGCTACACCTTC
CASSLESGVNYGYTF
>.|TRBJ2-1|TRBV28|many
TGTGCCAGCAGGGTCCCAGGGAAATGGGGGAATGAGCAGTTCTTC
CASRVPGKWGNEQFF
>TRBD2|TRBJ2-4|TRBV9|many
TGTGCCAGCAGCGTAGCATTGACTAGCGGGCTAAACATTCAGTACTTC
CASSVALTSGLNIQYF
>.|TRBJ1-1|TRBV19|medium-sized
TGTGCCAGTAGTTGGGGTCTTGGGACTGAAGCTTTCTTT
CASSWGLGTEAFF
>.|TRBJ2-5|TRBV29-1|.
TGCATCGTTGAAGTTTGGGCACAAGAGACCCAGTACTTC
CIVEVWAQETQYF
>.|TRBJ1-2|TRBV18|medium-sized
TGTGCCAGCTCACCTGACGGGAACTATGGCTACACCTTC
CASSPDGNYGYTF
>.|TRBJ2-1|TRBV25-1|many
TGTGCCAGCAGTGAATGGGGGACACCCTACAATGAGCAGTTCTTC
CASSEWGTPYNEQFF
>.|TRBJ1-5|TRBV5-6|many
TGTGCCAGCAGCCTAGGACTGAGCAATCAGCCCCAGCATTTT
CASSLGLSNQPQHF
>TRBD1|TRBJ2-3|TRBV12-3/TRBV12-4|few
TGTGCCAGCATTCGACCGGGACAGGGCGCAGATACGCAGTATTTT
CASIRPGQGADTQYF
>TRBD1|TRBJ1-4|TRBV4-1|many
TGCGCCAGCAGCCGGCTCCGGACAGGGAGGGAAAAACTGTTTTTT
CASSRLRTGREKLFF
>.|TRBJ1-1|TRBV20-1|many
TGCAGTGCTCGGCAAGGACCGTCCACTGAAGCTTTCTTT
CSARQGPSTEAFF
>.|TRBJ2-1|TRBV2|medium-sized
TGTGCCAGCAGAGCGGCGTACAATGAGCAGTTCTTC
CASRAAYNEQFF
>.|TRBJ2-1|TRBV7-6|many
TGTGCCAGCAGCTTATCTTGGTTGGGTGAGCAGTTCTTC
CASSLSWLGEQFF
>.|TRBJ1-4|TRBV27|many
TGTGCCAGCAGTTTCTTTGGCGGTAATGGTGAAAAACTGTTTTTT
CASSFFGGNGEKLFF
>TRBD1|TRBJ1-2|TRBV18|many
TGTGCCAGCTCACCATATTTACGTGGACCCTCAGGGGGCTATGGCTACACCTTC
CASSPYLRGPSGGYGYTF
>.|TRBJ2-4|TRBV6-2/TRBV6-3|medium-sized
TGTGCCAGCAGTTACGGCGGGTATTGGGAAAACATTCAGTACTTC
CASSYGGYWENIQYF
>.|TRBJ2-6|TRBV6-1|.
TGTGCCAGCGAGGCACCCGGGGCCAACGTCCTGACTTTC
CASEAPGANVLTF
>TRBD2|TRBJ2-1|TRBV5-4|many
TGTGCCAGCAGCCACCCGGGACTAGCGGGAAATGAGCAGTTCTTC
CASSHPGLAGNEQFF
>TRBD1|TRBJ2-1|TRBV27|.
TGTGCCAGCAGTATTCAGGGGGCGCAAAGATACAATGAGCAGTTCTTC
CASSIQGAQRYNEQFF
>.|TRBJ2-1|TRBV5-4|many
TGTGCCAGCAGCTCGACACAGATCGACTCCAACAATGAGCAGTTCTTC
CASSSTQIDSNNEQFF
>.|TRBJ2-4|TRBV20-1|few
TGTAGTGCTCCCGACTATGCCAAAAACATTCAGTACTTC
CSAPDYAKNIQYF
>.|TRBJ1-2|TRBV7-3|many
TGTGCCAGCCCAGGAGTTGGGGGCGCCGACAACTATGGCTACACCTTC
CASPGVGGADNYGYTF
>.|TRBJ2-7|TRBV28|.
TGTGCCAGCCGAGTAGGGGGTACGTACGAGCAGTACTTC
CASRVGGTYEQYF
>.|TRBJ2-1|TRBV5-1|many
TGCGCCAGCAGCTTGGGGGCAGGTCCCCCCTCCTACAATGAGCAGTTCTTC
CASSLGAGPPSYNEQFF
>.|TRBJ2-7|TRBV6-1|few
TGTGCCAGCTCCAAACGGGACTCCTCCTACGAGCAGTACTTC
CASSKRDSSYEQYF